This T cell receptor (beta chain) derives from a study of T cells after yellow fever vaccination. V dropped 10 bases and J dropped 0; count of bases not matched to a gene: 10. Germline assignment: CDR1 LGHNA and CDR2 YNFKEQ. The CDR3 length is 16 residues. MiXCR, applied by TCRdb to the 5' RACE reads, yields one record per CDR3 protein. The sample lists 300,000 or so distinct CDR3 sequences, about 8.3% seen once, with 15% to 20% in the top ten. The rearrangement links TRBV4-2 to TRBJ2-2, with 8 bases aligning to TRBD1. The source is a man aged 18 to 29 who received the YFV17D yellow fever vaccine. The specimen was PBMCs, collected around 45 days after the first yellow fever vaccination. The DNA for the CDR3 is TGTGCCACTAAGGACAGGGCCACTGCGAACACCGGGGAGCTGTTTTTT. Translated: CATKDRATANTGELFF.